The 25 T cell receptor beta chains below were found in one sample sequenced in a study of neoadjuvant anti-PD-1 for oral cavity cancer. Time point specified: after neoadjuvant nivolumab, at surgical resection. Profiled with immunoSEQ multiplex PCR; TCRdb holds only in-frame clones, not every one. The sample comprises about 9,200 clones, around two thirds of which are singletons, and roughly 8% rests with the top ten. Specimen: tumor tissue, collected after nivolumab (anti-PD-1) treatment. The receptor set was obtained from a person aged 35-79 years with oral cavity squamous cell carcinoma.

This chain connects TRBV5-8 to TRBJ2-1; D possibly uses TRBD1 or TRBD2 (5 bases each). Germline values: CDR1 SGHTS, CDR2 YDEGEE. V was clipped by 5 bases and J by 6 bases, with 18 bases between them. This CDR3 spans 15 amino acids. Written as DNA, the CDR3 is TGTGCCAGCAGTTCCGGGGCGTCTAGAGGCAATGAGCAGTTCTTC. Translating it yields CASSSGASRGNEQFF.

CDR3 sequence: CASSLTGKANEKLFF. In nucleotides, the CDR3 is TGTGCCAGCAGTCTGACAGGGAAGGCCAACGAAAAACTGTTTTTT. The J gene is TRBJ1-4, the V gene TRBV27; 7 positions match TRBD1. This CDR3 contains 15 residues. Germline V gene data show CDR1 as MNHEY and CDR2 as SMNVEV (reference sequence). Trimming at V came to 5 bases and at J to 8 bases, leaving 11 bases not matched to a gene.

V gene TRBV6-6 combines with J gene TRBJ2-2; 8 nucleotides align to TRBD1. The length of the CDR3 is 15 residues. The V and J ends lost 8 bases and 4 bases, in that order; junction bases with no gene match: 9. CDR1 and CDR2 from the germline V gene are MNHNY and SVGAGI (reference sequence). In nucleotides, the CDR3 is TGTGCCAGCCACCGACAGGGGACGAGCACCGGGGAGCTGTTTTTT. Protein: CASHRQGTSTGELFF.

This clone was counted a single time. The chain employs TRBV27 and TRBJ1-2; D gene unclear. The CDR3 runs 14 residues. V was cut by 2 bases and J by 0 bases, with 7 bases left in between. Germline CDR1 MNHEY, CDR2 SMNVEV (reference sequence). The CDR3 is CASSLDGANYGYTF. The CDR3 DNA reads TGTGCCAGCAGTTTAGACGGGGCTAACTATGGCTACACCTTC.

V is TRBV2 and J is TRBJ2-1, with D unclear. The V gene's germline CDR1 is SNHLY and CDR2 FYNNEI. V lost 3 bases and J lost 8, with 8 bases in between. This CDR3 is 12 amino acids long. CDR3 nucleotide sequence: TGTGCCAGCAGTGAGGGTGGCCATGAGCAGTTCTTC. This sequence encodes CASSEGGHEQFF.

This clone was observed once. The gene calls are TRBV7-3 and TRBJ2-2; perhaps TRBD2 as D (5 bases). There are 15 residues in the CDR3. The V end was cut by 3 bases, the J end by 6 bases, with 14 bases between. The germline V gene encodes CDR1 SGHTA and CDR2 FQGTGA. CDR3 amino acids: CASSFVSGAAGELFF. DNA of the CDR3: TGTGCCAGCAGCTTCGTCTCAGGAGCGGCCGGGGAGCTGTTTTTT.

This chain links TRBV10-1 with TRBJ2-1; a weak D match, TRBD2 (7 bases). V shed 3 bases and J shed 2 bases, with 8 bases lying between them. The CDR3 runs to 14 residues. From germline, CDR1 is WNHNN and CDR2 SYGVQD (reference sequence). The chain's CDR3 is CASSEGGAYNEQFF. CDR3 DNA sequence: TGCGCCAGCAGTGAAGGGGGGGCCTACAATGAGCAGTTCTTC.

The gene calls are TRBV7-2 and TRBJ2-2; D gene unclear. Trimming took off 3 bases at V and 2 bases at J, with 10 bases between the two ends. This CDR3 contains 15 residues. Germline loops: CDR1 SGHTA, CDR2 FQGNSA. CDR3 DNA sequence: TGTGCCAGCAGCTTTACGGGCTTCAACACCGGGGAGCTGTTTTTT. Protein: CASSFTGFNTGELFF.

This clone was found a few times. This rearrangement joins TRBV2 to TRBJ1-1; D not certain. Trimming stripped 5 bases from V and 0 bases from J, with 4 bases between. Per germline, CDR1 SNHLY and CDR2 FYNNEI. This CDR3 contains 12 residues. CDR3 in DNA: TGTGCCAGCAGTCGGTTGAACACTGAAGCTTTCTTT. This codes for CASSRLNTEAFF.

This clone appeared a single time. The chain has TRBV19 and TRBJ1-1; D is perhaps TRBD1 (5 bases). The CDR3 is 13 residues long. Germline V gene sequence: CDR1 LNHDA, CDR2 SQIVND (reference sequence). V was pared by 5 bases and J by 2 bases, with 9 bases between. The CDR3 loop reads CASSVRDNTEAFF. The CDR3 nucleotides are TGTGCCAGTAGTGTCCGGGACAACACTGAAGCTTTCTTT. The variable domain in full, completed from reference TRBV19 and TRBJ1-1, reads DGGITQSPKYLFRKEGQNVTLSCEQNLNHDAMYWYRQDPGQGLRLIYYSQIVNDFQKGDIAEGYSVSREKKESFPLTVTSAQKNPTAFYLCASSVRDNTEAFFGQGTRLTVV.

The gene calls are TRBV25-1 and TRBJ2-5, with 9 nucleotides matching TRBD1. This CDR3 spans 17 amino acids. Germline assignment: CDR1 MGHDK and CDR2 SYGVNS. Unmatched junction bases numbered 9, after V lost 3 bases and J lost 1 base. In DNA, the CDR3 is TGTGCCAGCAGTGACCGAGGACAGGGGAAAACCCAAGAGACCCAGTACTTC. It translates to CASSDRGQGKTQETQYF.

The CDR3 region has the DNA TGTGCCAGCAGTATTGGGGGAAGGGACTATGGCTACACCTTC. Translation: CASSIGGRDYGYTF. The rearrangement joins TRBV28 to TRBJ1-2; possible D gene TRBD1, 5 bases. V was clipped by 5 bases and J by 3 bases, with 13 bases between them. Germline CDR1 MDHEN, CDR2 SYDVKM. The CDR3 loop spans 14 amino acids.

The chain recombines TRBV6-6 with TRBJ1-6; D is perhaps TRBD1 (5 bases). Germline CDR1 and CDR2: MNHNY and SVGAGI (reference sequence). The CDR3 runs to 14 residues. Trimming removed 3 bases at V and 9 bases at J, with 12 bases between. The CDR3 region is CASSYKGHGSPLHF. The DNA of the CDR3 is TGTGCCAGCAGTTATAAGGGGCATGGTTCACCCCTCCACTTT.

This chain joins TRBV7-9 and TRBJ2-1, with 8 positions matching TRBD1. The CDR3 has 17 residues. Trimming removed 6 bases from V and 1 base from J; junction bases left unmatched: 11. Germline CDR1 and CDR2: SEHNR and FQNEAQ (reference sequence). The chain's CDR3 is CASSHTGTGASYNEQFF. CDR3 DNA: TGTGCCAGCAGTCATACCGGGACAGGCGCATCCTACAATGAGCAGTTCTTC.

The chain is built from TRBV9 and TRBJ2-3; 9 bases agree with TRBD2. This CDR3 region has 17 residues. Germline CDR1 and CDR2: SGDLS and YYNGEE. V was pared by 0 bases and J by 3 bases, with 8 bases of the junction left unmatched. The CDR3 nucleotides read TGTGCCAGCAGCGTAGGCCTAGCGGGGTCGGTTACAGATACGCAGTATTTT. Translated: CASSVGLAGSVTDTQYF.

The chain links TRBV28 to TRBJ2-2, with D tentatively TRBD2 (5 bases). Germline values: CDR1 MDHEN, CDR2 SYDVKM. Trimming pared 3 bases from V and 6 bases from J, leaving 14 bases between. CDR3 length: 15 amino acids. CDR3 sequence: CASSFVGMSAGELFF. The CDR3 coding sequence is TGTGCCAGCAGTTTCGTCGGGATGTCGGCCGGGGAGCTGTTTTTT.

The chain employs TRBV19 and TRBJ2-2; D possibly corresponds to TRBD1 (6 bases). The length of the CDR3 is 13 residues. Germline CDR1 and CDR2: LNHDA and SQIVND (reference sequence). Trimming pared 7 bases from V and 10 bases from J, leaving 16 bases between. CDR3 region: CASTRQQGLELFF. CDR3 DNA: TGTGCCAGTACCAGACAACAGGGTTTGGAGCTGTTTTTT.

This clone occurred a few times. The chain recombines TRBV6-5 with TRBJ1-2; D unclear. The ends were cut back, 0 bases at V and 7 bases at J, with 12 bases in the middle. Germline-derived CDR1 and CDR2 are MNHEY and SVGAGI. The CDR3 totals 14 residues. CDR3 nucleotides: TGTGCCAGCAGTTACTCGAGAGCACCAGTTGGCTACACCTTC. As protein: CASSYSRAPVGYTF.

This clone was seen more than once but under ten times. The chain couples TRBV19 to TRBJ1-6; D unclear. There are 12 residues in the CDR3. V lost 9 bases and J lost 5, with 8 bases in between. CDR1 and CDR2 from the germline V gene are LNHDA and SQIVND (reference sequence). The CDR3 reads CASGRHNSPLHF. The CDR3, as DNA: TGTGCCAGCGGACGCCATAATTCACCCCTCCACTTT.

The V gene is TRBV30, the J gene TRBJ2-1, with D possibly being TRBD1 or TRBD2 (5 bases each). The V end lost 3 bases, the J end lost 0 bases, and 15 bases lay between the germline ends. Germline-derived CDR1 and CDR2 are GTSNPN and SVGIG (reference sequence). CDR3 length equals 16 residues. The CDR3: CAWSGTWGNSYNEQFF. In nucleotides, the CDR3 is TGTGCCTGGAGCGGTACATGGGGGAACTCCTACAATGAGCAGTTCTTC.

The chain combines TRBV28 with TRBJ2-5; D possibly matches TRBD1 or TRBD2 (6 bases each). V was shortened by 4 bases and J by 2 bases, with 17 bases between the two germline ends. This CDR3 is 16 amino acids long. Germline loops: CDR1 MDHEN, CDR2 SYDVKM. CDR3 region: CASSSRGPLGQETQYF. CDR3 nucleotide sequence: TGTGCCAGCAGTTCACGGGGGCCCTTGGGACAAGAGACCCAGTACTTC.

The sample holds a few counts of this clone. This sample includes further DNA sequences coding for the same CDR3. The chain employs TRBV5-6 and TRBJ1-2; D is uncertain. Trimming removed 1 base from V and 0 bases from J, with 7 bases in between. The germline V gene has CDR1 SGHDT and CDR2 YYEEEE. The CDR3 has 14 amino acids. Here the CDR3 reads CASSLWESNYGYTF. CDR3 coding DNA: TGTGCCAGCAGCTTGTGGGAGTCTAACTATGGCTACACCTTC.

This clone was seen only a few times. The rearrangement uses TRBV2 and TRBJ2-1; 7 positions match TRBD2. V gave up 10 bases and J gave up 3 bases; unmatched junction bases: 6. The CDR3 covers 13 residues. Looked up from germline, CDR1 is SNHLY and CDR2 is FYNNEI. The CDR3 spells CAIAGENYNEQFF. CDR3 DNA sequence: TGTGCCATCGCGGGGGAAAACTACAATGAGCAGTTCTTC.

The genes are TRBV7-2 and TRBJ2-1, with 14 bases aligning to TRBD2. V lost 4 bases and J lost 7; bases outside the gene matches: 3. The CDR3 consists of 15 residues. Germline loops: CDR1 SGHTA, CDR2 FQGNSA. For the CDR3, the DNA is TGTGCCAGCAGCTCCAGGACTAGCGGGGGGAATGAGCAGTTCTTC. Its protein product is CASSSRTSGGNEQFF.

V and J are TRBV18 and TRBJ1-1; 10 nucleotides line up with TRBD1. This CDR3 spans 15 amino acids. The V gene's germline CDR1 is KGHSH and CDR2 LQKENI. The V gene end was trimmed by 0 bases and the J gene end by 5 bases; junction bases not matched to a gene: 3. CDR3 bases: TGTGCCAGCTCACCACCGGTGGGACAGGGGACTGAAGCTTTCTTT. Amino acid sequence: CASSPPVGQGTEAFF.